The 28 T cell receptor beta chains below were found in one sample sequenced in a study of blood T cell repertoires in COVID-19. The data were produced by immunoSEQ multiplex PCR, yet TCRdb's version contains in-frame clones alone and is incomplete. The table records some 140,000 clones, just over 75% of them present only once. Sequenced: peripheral blood. The receptors come from a human donor in a cohort sampled during active COVID-19.

About this clone: Different DNA sequences within this sample yield the same CDR3. This sequence joins TRBV5-4 and TRBJ2-7, with TRBD1 matching over 7 bases. Trimming removed 4 bases from V and 1 base from J; junction bases left unmatched: 2. CDR1 is SGHNT, CDR2 YYREEE, per germline (reference sequence). The CDR3 is 13 amino acids. CDR3 in DNA: TGTGCCAGCAGCAGGACAGGTTCCTACGAGCAGTACTTC. Encoded protein: CASSRTGSYEQYF.

The chain carries TRBV12-3 or TRBV12-4 and TRBJ1-2; no clear D gene. Trimming cost V 1 base and J 7 bases, with 10 bases left between them. CDR3 length: 13 amino acids. The CDR3 nucleotides are TGTGCCAGCAGTTTAGGCCTAGTTGGTGGCTACACCTTC. This codes for CASSLGLVGGYTF.

The chain combines TRBV25-1 with TRBJ2-5, with D perhaps matching TRBD2 (6 bases). This CDR3 region has 14 residues. Trimming removed 3 bases at V and 6 bases at J, with 14 bases between. Germline V gene data show CDR1 as MGHDK and CDR2 as SYGVNS. This chain's CDR3 is CASSDPGVSKTQYF. The CDR3 nucleotides are TGTGCCAGCAGTGACCCGGGGGTATCCAAGACCCAGTACTTC.

The chain uses TRBV27 and TRBJ1-1, with D perhaps matching TRBD1 (5 bases). The V and J ends lost 6 bases and 5 bases respectively, with 13 bases between them. The germline CDR1 and CDR2 sequences are MNHEY and SMNVEV (reference sequence). The CDR3 runs to 13 residues. CDR3 loop: CASRYRRQTEAFF. The CDR3 DNA is TGTGCCAGCAGATACAGGCGTCAAACTGAAGCTTTCTTT.

The genes are TRBV12-5 and TRBJ2-6, with 9 bases that match TRBD1. The CDR3 has 16 amino acids. The germline V gene encodes CDR1 LGHNT and CDR2 FRNRAP. V gave up 5 bases and J gave up 2 bases; unmatched junction bases: 4. The CDR3 protein is CASGPGQGTGANVLTF. Here the CDR3 DNA reads TGTGCTAGTGGTCCGGGACAGGGAACTGGGGCCAACGTCCTGACTTTC.

The CDR3 here is CASSRLRGANTEAFF. CDR3 DNA sequence: TGTGCCAGCAGTAGGCTCAGGGGGGCGAACACTGAAGCTTTCTTT. This chain uses TRBV6-2 or TRBV6-3 with TRBJ1-1, with 7 positions matching TRBD1. Germline CDR1 is MNHEY and CDR2 is SVGEGT. Trimming took 5 bases from V and 1 from J; bases not matched to a gene: 7. The CDR3 is 15 amino acids.

The chain recombines TRBV25-1 with TRBJ2-2, with 7 bases matching TRBD1. This CDR3 contains 16 residues. V lost 5 bases, J lost 8 bases, and 14 bases stayed unmatched. The V gene's germline CDR1 is MGHDK and CDR2 SYGVNS. CDR3 nucleotide sequence: TGTGCCAGCAGTAATTCTGGGCAGGGGGTTACTGGGGAGCTGTTTTTT. It specifies CASSNSGQGVTGELFF.

This rearrangement joins TRBV6-2 or TRBV6-3 to TRBJ2-5, with 11 positions matching TRBD2. The CDR3 is made up of 15 amino acids. The germline V gene encodes CDR1 MNHEY and CDR2 SVGEGT. The ends lost 3 bases at V and 4 bases at J; junction bases unmatched: 4. In DNA, the CDR3 is TGTGCCAGCAGTTATAGCGGGGGGGCCGGAGAGACCCAGTACTTC. It encodes CASSYSGGAGETQYF.

This clone has a single count. The chain uses TRBV6-6 and TRBJ2-7, with D possibly being TRBD1 (6 bases). The CDR3 is 13 residues long. The ends were cut back, 5 bases at V and 3 bases at J, with 11 bases in the middle. Germline values: CDR1 MNHNY, CDR2 SVGAGI (reference sequence). The CDR3 protein is CASSRDMGYEQYF. In DNA, the CDR3 is TGTGCCAGCAGTCGGGACATGGGCTACGAGCAGTACTTC.

The gene calls are TRBV10-3 and TRBJ1-1; possible D gene TRBD1, 5 bases. The CDR3 is 15 residues long. V lost 3 bases, J lost 3 bases, and 14 bases lay in between. CDR1 is ENHRY and CDR2 is SYGVKD in the germline V gene. This chain's CDR3 is CAISEARVVDTEAFF. The CDR3 coding sequence is TGTGCCATCAGTGAAGCCAGGGTGGTTGACACTGAAGCTTTCTTT.

This clone was seen a few times. V is TRBV6-5 and J is TRBJ1-1, with D maybe TRBD1 (6 bases). The germline V and J ends were trimmed by 2 bases and 4 bases, with 14 bases remaining between them. The CDR3 has 15 amino acids. The V gene's germline CDR1 is MNHEY and CDR2 SVGAGI. The CDR3 loop reads CASSYEGGRSTEAFF. The CDR3 bases are TGTGCCAGCAGTTACGAGGGGGGGCGAAGCACTGAAGCTTTCTTT.

V and J are TRBV11-2 and TRBJ2-5, with TRBD2 matching 9 bases. The CDR3 consists of 16 residues. J was trimmed by 0 bases and V by 1 base; bases with no gene match: 3. Germline-derived CDR1 and CDR2 are SGHAT and FQNNGV. The CDR3 DNA follows: TGTGCCAGCAGCTTAGGACTAGCGGAAAACCAAGAGACCCAGTACTTC. Translating it yields CASSLGLAENQETQYF.

This chain uses TRBV12-3 or TRBV12-4 with TRBJ2-1; tentatively, D is TRBD2 (5 bases). V was trimmed by 7 bases and J by 5 bases, leaving 12 bases between them. This CDR3 spans 13 amino acids. CDR3 DNA sequence: TGTGCCAGCAATTTGCTTAGCGACAATGAGCAGTTCTTC. Its translation: CASNLLSDNEQFF.

The chain recombines TRBV27 with TRBJ2-3, with TRBD2 as a possible D gene (6 bases). Germline CDR1 is MNHEY and CDR2 is SMNVEV (reference sequence). Between the trimmed V and J ends, which lost 3 bases and 1 base, there was a span of 11 bases. The CDR3 covers 15 residues. Here the CDR3 DNA reads TGTGCCAGCAGTTTCAGAAGGGAGGGCACAGATACGCAGTATTTT. This codes for CASSFRREGTDTQYF.

The chain joins TRBV6-6 to TRBJ1-4; D is undetermined. Trimming stripped 7 bases from V and 8 bases from J, with 11 bases between. This CDR3 comprises 12 residues. The V gene's germline CDR1 is MNHNY and CDR2 SVGAGI (reference sequence). CDR3 coding DNA: TGTGCCAGCAATGGGAGGCGGGAAAAACTGTTTTTT. Translating it yields CASNGRREKLFF.

This chain uses TRBV5-4 with TRBJ1-2, with 10 bases aligning to TRBD1. The CDR3 runs to 16 residues. CDR1 and CDR2 from the germline V gene are SGHNT and YYREEE (reference sequence). J was trimmed by 4 bases and V by 4 bases; bases with no gene match: 10. For the CDR3, the DNA is TGTGCCAGCAGCAACGGATTGACAGGGGGCCCCTATGGCTACACCTTC. Amino acids: CASSNGLTGGPYGYTF.

This clone was picked up a small number of times. V and J are TRBV7-9 and TRBJ2-7; 7 bases match TRBD2. Germline values: CDR1 SEHNR, CDR2 FQNEAQ (reference sequence). The CDR3 contains 15 residues. The ends lost 5 bases at V and 2 bases at J; junction bases unmatched: 9. The CDR3 is CASSKRGSGTYEQYF. CDR3 in DNA: TGTGCCAGCAGCAAAAGAGGGAGCGGGACCTACGAGCAGTACTTC.

The V and J genes are TRBV19 and TRBJ2-1, with 9 bases that match TRBD1. V lost 5 bases to trimming and J lost 12 bases; unmatched junction nucleotides: 5. Germline loops: CDR1 LNHDA, CDR2 SQIVND (reference sequence). CDR3 length equals 12 residues. The CDR3 coding sequence is TGTGCCAGTAGTGGACAGGGGATGGGGCAGTTCTTC. It encodes CASSGQGMGQFF.

V and J are TRBV3-1 (or the pseudogene TRBV3-2) and TRBJ2-2; the D gene is possibly TRBD1 (5 bases). This CDR3 has 14 residues. V lost 8 bases and J 5 bases, leaving 15 bases between the germline ends. Germline CDR1 is LGHDT and CDR2 is YNNKEL (reference sequence). The CDR3 is CASRGHPGTGELFF. The DNA for the CDR3 is TGTGCCAGCCGAGGACACCCCGGAACCGGGGAGCTGTTTTTT.

This chain links TRBV18 with TRBJ2-7; D may be TRBD2 (5 bases). Per germline, CDR1 KGHSH and CDR2 LQKENI. Trimming removed 6 bases at V and 7 bases at J, with 16 bases between. The CDR3 is 13 amino acids. The CDR3 loop is CASSAGERSEQYF. The DNA of the CDR3 is TGTGCCAGCTCCGCCGGGGAGAGGAGTGAGCAGTACTTC.

The chain links TRBV5-5 to TRBJ2-1; 11 bases are shared with TRBD2. The V segment lost 3 bases and the J segment 4 bases; nucleotides outside the gene matches: 6. The CDR3 totals 16 residues. Germline V gene lookup returns CDR1 SGHKS and CDR2 YYEKEE (reference sequence). CDR3 sequence (DNA): TGTGCCAGCAGCTCCCGACTAGCGGGACCTTACAATGAGCAGTTCTTC. Its translation is CASSSRLAGPYNEQFF. The whole variable domain, filled in from reference TRBV5-5 and TRBJ2-1, reads DAGVTQSPTHLIKTRGQQVTLRCSPISGHKSVSWYQQVLGQGPQFIFQYYEKEERGRGNFPDRFSARQFPNYSSELNVNALLLGDSALYLCASSSRLAGPYNEQFFGPGTRLTVL.

The V and J genes are TRBV15 and TRBJ1-2, with D possibly matching TRBD1 (5 bases). The CDR3 sequence is 13 residues long. CDR1 is LNHNV and CDR2 is YYDKDF in the germline V gene (reference sequence). The germline V and J ends were trimmed by 4 bases and 4 bases, with 10 bases remaining between them. The CDR3 region is CATSISGGYGYTF. DNA for the CDR3: TGTGCCACCAGCATCAGCGGGGGCTATGGCTACACCTTC.

The chain joins TRBV7-9 to TRBJ2-5; D not certain. Germline assignment: CDR1 SEHNR and CDR2 FQNEAQ (reference sequence). The CDR3 has 13 amino acids. The V gene lost 2 bases and the J gene lost 2 bases, with 6 bases spanning the gap. This CDR3 is CASSLSLQETQYF. Here the CDR3 DNA reads TGTGCCAGCAGCTTAAGCCTTCAAGAGACCCAGTACTTC.

The V gene is TRBV7-9, the J gene TRBJ1-5; 10 bases are shared with TRBD1. Trimming at V came to 5 bases and at J to 7 bases, leaving 2 bases not matched to a gene. The CDR3 extends over 13 amino acids. CDR1 and CDR2 (germline): SEHNR, FQNEAQ (reference sequence). The CDR3 DNA reads TGTGCCAGCAGCCCGGGACAGGGGCAGCCCCAGCATTTT. Protein product: CASSPGQGQPQHF.

This rearrangement joins TRBV6-5 to TRBJ2-1; D is ambiguous. Trimming took 6 bases from V and 8 from J, leaving 11 bases between them. The CDR3 is 12 amino acids. Germline V gene sequence: CDR1 MNHEY, CDR2 SVGAGI. CDR3 residues: CASRAWLDEQFF. CDR3 in DNA: TGTGCCAGCAGGGCCTGGTTGGATGAGCAGTTCTTC.

The table lists this clone with a few counts. The rearrangement uses TRBV5-1 and TRBJ1-5; D uncertain. Germline V gene sequence: CDR1 SGHRS, CDR2 YFSETQ. V was clipped by 1 base and J by 5 bases, with 13 bases between them. CDR3 length: 15 amino acids. The CDR3 nucleotides read TGCGCCAGCAGCTTGAACGGGGAGTCACATCAGCCCCAGCATTTT. Translation gives CASSLNGESHQPQHF.

The V and J genes are TRBV6-5 and TRBJ2-2; 11 bases map to TRBD1. CDR3 size: 16 residues. Germline assignment: CDR1 MNHEY and CDR2 SVGAGI. The V gene end was trimmed by 3 bases and the J gene end by 6 bases; junction bases not matched to a gene: 6. CDR3 region: CASSYWTGGASGELFF. In DNA, the CDR3 is TGTGCCAGCAGTTATTGGACAGGGGGCGCATCCGGGGAGCTGTTTTTT.

J is TRBJ2-7 and V is TRBV28, with no clear D. This CDR3 is built from 12 residues. V shed 4 bases and J shed 1 base, with 5 bases lying between them. Per germline, CDR1 MDHEN and CDR2 SYDVKM. The CDR3 nucleotides are TGTGCCAGCAGTTCGGGTTCCTACGAGCAGTACTTC. Amino acid sequence: CASSSGSYEQYF.